A single sample gave rise to the 8 T cell receptor beta chains below, sequenced in a study of graft-versus-host responses after intestinal transplantation. For these TCRs, the target antigens are not known. The repertoire was sequenced with immunoSEQ multiplex PCR; TCRdb's copy has only in-frame clones and lacks some. The repertoire holds roughly 93,000 clones, about 90% seen once, with roughly 0.37% in the top ten. The material sequenced was unstimulated CD8+ T cells sorted from spleen or lymph node cells, taken before transplant. The source is a human donor who was the organ donor for an intestinal transplant.

The chain joins TRBV7-2 to TRBJ2-1; 15 bases map to TRBD2. The CDR3 has 16 amino acids. The V and J ends lost 5 bases and 4 bases, in that order; junction bases with no gene match: 3. The germline V gene encodes CDR1 SGHTA and CDR2 FQGNSA. In DNA form, the CDR3 reads TGTGCCAGCAGCGCCGGACTAGCGGGGGGGTACAATGAGCAGTTCTTC. Translating it yields CASSAGLAGGYNEQFF.

There are a few counts of this clone. CDR3 in DNA: TGTGCCAGCAGCCATCAATTAGCTCTCTACGAGCAGTACTTC. Amino acids: CASSHQLALYEQYF. V usage is TRBV14 and J usage is TRBJ2-7, with D uncertain. Germline V gene lookup returns CDR1 SGHDN and CDR2 FVKESK. With 3 bases removed from V and 3 bases from J, the gap between germline ends came to 12 bases. The CDR3 sequence is 14 residues long.

This chain connects TRBV4-3 to TRBJ1-2, with a possible D match to TRBD1 (5 bases). The length of the CDR3 is 16 residues. Germline V CDR1 and CDR2: LGHNA, YSLEER. V lost 1 base and J lost 4, with 16 bases in between. The CDR3 DNA reads TGCGCCAGCAGCCAAGTAGGCTCCAGGGTTTCCTATGGCTACACCTTC. Its protein product is CASSQVGSRVSYGYTF.

The chain's CDR3 is CASSSGTGGVGYTF. DNA of the CDR3: TGTGCCAGCAGCTCCGGGACAGGGGGTGTTGGCTACACCTTC. The genes are TRBV9 and TRBJ1-2; TRBD1 matches at 11 bases. The germline CDR1 and CDR2 sequences are SGDLS and YYNGEE. V was pared by 4 bases and J by 7 bases, with 6 bases of the junction left unmatched. The CDR3 extends over 14 amino acids.

The J gene is TRBJ2-7, the V gene TRBV29-1; D possibly corresponds to TRBD2 (7 bases). The CDR3 consists of 14 residues. Germline CDR1 SQVTM, CDR2 ANQGSEA. V was shortened by 6 bases and J by 4 bases, with 19 bases between the two germline ends. This chain's CDR3 is CSVPSPGGSYEQYF. CDR3 in DNA: TGCAGCGTCCCCTCTCCGGGGGGCTCATACGAGCAGTACTTC.

The rearrangement links TRBV5-1 to TRBJ1-5; a weak D match, TRBD1 (5 bases). The V end lost 3 bases, the J end lost 5 bases, and 24 bases lay between the germline ends. The CDR3 is 18 amino acids. Germline V gene sequence: CDR1 SGHRS, CDR2 YFSETQ. DNA for the CDR3: TGCGCCAGCAGCTGGACCCAACCCCCAACAGGTCATCATCAGCCCCAGCATTTT. Translating gives CASSWTQPPTGHHQPQHF.

DNA for the CDR3: TGCGCCAGCAGCCAATCGACAGGGGGGATGCCTGAAGCTTTCTTT. This translates into CASSQSTGGMPEAFF. The gene calls are TRBV4-3 and TRBJ1-1, with 9 bases that match TRBD1. V lost 2 bases to trimming and J lost 6 bases; unmatched junction nucleotides: 7. Germline CDR1 is LGHNA and CDR2 is YSLEER. The CDR3 is 15 amino acids.

The chain recombines TRBV9 with TRBJ2-7; 7 nucleotides match TRBD2. V gave up 3 bases and J gave up 0 bases; unmatched junction bases: 3. The length of the CDR3 is 14 residues. Per the germline V gene, CDR1 is SGDLS and CDR2 is YYNGEE. The CDR3 nucleotides are TGTGCCAGCAGCGGAACTAGCGACTCCTACGAGCAGTACTTC. This codes for CASSGTSDSYEQYF.